Included here is one T cell receptor beta chain sequence, with context. Antigen specificity is unknown. The record originates from a study of T cell responses to AZD1222 COVID-19 vaccine. Measured with immunoSEQ multiplex PCR; TCRdb has only the in-frame clones, and not every one. The repertoire holds about 160,000 clones, 90% to 95% seen once, with about 3.8% in the top ten. Whole-study findings and limits: Clonal diversity was possibly underestimated; the donors were predominantly white British and more often female. Targeting of unmutated variant regions was reportedly seen in nearly half of spike-specific TCRs. Baseline serostatus was positive in only six or seven AZD1222 recipients.

The sample here was peripheral blood, taken 28 days after the second AZD1222 dose. The clonotype originates from an adult who received the AZD1222 COVID-19 vaccine.

The DNA for the CDR3 is TGTGCCAGCAGCCTTGATCGGTCCCAAGAGACCCAGTACTTC. This encodes CASSLDRSQETQYF. The gene calls are TRBV11-2 and TRBJ2-5; D not resolved. From germline, CDR1 is SGHAT and CDR2 FQNNGV. Trimming took 5 bases from V and 1 from J, leaving 11 bases between them. The CDR3 is made up of 14 amino acids.